This T cell receptor (beta chain) was retrieved from a study of blood T cell dynamics during melanoma immunotherapy. Study in general: First-line therapy was either pembrolizumab or nivolumab with ipilimumab for metastatic melanoma.

Sample time point: week 3, after first cycle of checkpoint inhibitor. One draw preceded checkpoint blockade; another followed its first cycle at week 3. Produced via immunoSEQ multiplex PCR; TCRdb's table is partial and in-frame only. Of roughly 7,600 clones in the sample, over 75% were seen once. This TCR came from a human donor with melanoma. The specimen comprised blood, sampled from a patient treated with checkpoint blockade.

CDR3 residues: CASSRTGQETQYF. The DNA for the CDR3 is TGTGCCAGCAGCCGGACAGGACAAGAGACCCAGTACTTC. The V call is TRBV7-9, the J call TRBJ2-5; TRBD1 agrees at 7 bases. V lost 5 bases and J lost 2; bases outside the gene matches: 2. CDR1 SEHNR and CDR2 FQNEAQ come from the germline V gene (reference sequence). The CDR3 extends over 13 amino acids.